This T cell receptor (beta chain) was documented in a study of blood T cell repertoires in COVID-19. Sequenced by immunoSEQ multiplex PCR; TCRdb stores in-frame clones only, minus some. The table shows 300,000 to 350,000 clones, with roughly 87% occurring only once. CDR1 and CDR2 from the germline V gene are SGDLS and YYNGEE. The trim removed 3 bases at V and 1 base at J, leaving 6 bases unmatched. The CDR3 contains 16 residues. This receptor was identified in a man aged 25 to 45 with COVID-19, enrolled during active disease. Material for sequencing was peripheral blood. V gene TRBV9 combines with J gene TRBJ1-3, with 8 bases that match TRBD1. The CDR3 sequence is CASSAQGGKSGNTIYF. The CDR3 bases are TGTGCCAGCAGCGCACAGGGGGGAAAATCTGGAAACACCATATATTTT.